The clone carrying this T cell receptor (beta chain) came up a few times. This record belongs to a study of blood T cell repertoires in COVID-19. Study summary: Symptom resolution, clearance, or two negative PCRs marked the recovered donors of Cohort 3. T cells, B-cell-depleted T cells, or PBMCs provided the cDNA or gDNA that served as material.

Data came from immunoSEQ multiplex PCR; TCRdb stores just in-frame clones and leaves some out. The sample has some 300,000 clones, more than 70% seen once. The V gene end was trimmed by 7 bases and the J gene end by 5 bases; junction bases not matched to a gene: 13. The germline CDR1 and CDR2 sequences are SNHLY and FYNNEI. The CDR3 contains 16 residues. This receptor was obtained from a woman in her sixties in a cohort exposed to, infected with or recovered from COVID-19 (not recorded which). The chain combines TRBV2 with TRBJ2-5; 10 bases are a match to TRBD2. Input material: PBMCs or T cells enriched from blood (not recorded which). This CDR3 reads CASMTGTSVVGETQYF. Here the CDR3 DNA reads TGTGCCAGCATGACCGGGACTAGCGTTGTCGGGGAGACCCAGTACTTC.